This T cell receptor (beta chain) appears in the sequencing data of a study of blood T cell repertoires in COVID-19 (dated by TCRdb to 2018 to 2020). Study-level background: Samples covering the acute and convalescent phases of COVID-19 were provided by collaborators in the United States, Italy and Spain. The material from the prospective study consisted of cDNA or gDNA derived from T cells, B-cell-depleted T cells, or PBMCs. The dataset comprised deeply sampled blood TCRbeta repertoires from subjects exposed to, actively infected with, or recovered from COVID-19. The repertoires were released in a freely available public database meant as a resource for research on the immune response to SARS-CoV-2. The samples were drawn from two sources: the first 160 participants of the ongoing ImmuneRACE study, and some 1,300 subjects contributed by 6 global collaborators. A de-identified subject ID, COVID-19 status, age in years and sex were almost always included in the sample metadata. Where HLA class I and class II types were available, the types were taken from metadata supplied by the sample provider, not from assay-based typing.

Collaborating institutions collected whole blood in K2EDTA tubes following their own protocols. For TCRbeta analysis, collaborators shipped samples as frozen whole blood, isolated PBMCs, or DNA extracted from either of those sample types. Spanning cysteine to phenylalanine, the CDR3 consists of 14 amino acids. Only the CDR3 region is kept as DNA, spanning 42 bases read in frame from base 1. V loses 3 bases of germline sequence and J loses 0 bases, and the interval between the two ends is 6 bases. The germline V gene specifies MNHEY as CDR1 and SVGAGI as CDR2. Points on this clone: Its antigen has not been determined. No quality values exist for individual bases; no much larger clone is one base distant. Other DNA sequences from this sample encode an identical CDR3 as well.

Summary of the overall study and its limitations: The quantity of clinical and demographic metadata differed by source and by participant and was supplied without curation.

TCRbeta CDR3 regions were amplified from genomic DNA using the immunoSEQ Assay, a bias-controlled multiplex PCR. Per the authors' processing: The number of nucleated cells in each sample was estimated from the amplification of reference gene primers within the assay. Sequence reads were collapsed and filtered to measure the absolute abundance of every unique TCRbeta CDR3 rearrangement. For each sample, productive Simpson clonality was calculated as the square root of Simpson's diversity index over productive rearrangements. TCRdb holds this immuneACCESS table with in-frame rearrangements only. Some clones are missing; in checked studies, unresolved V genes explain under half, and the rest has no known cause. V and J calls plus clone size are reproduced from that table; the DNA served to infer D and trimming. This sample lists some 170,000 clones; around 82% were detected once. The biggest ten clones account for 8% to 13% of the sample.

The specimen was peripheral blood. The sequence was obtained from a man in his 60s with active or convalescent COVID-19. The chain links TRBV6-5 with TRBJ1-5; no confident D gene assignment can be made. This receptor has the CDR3 CASSYSGSNQPQHF. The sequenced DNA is TGTGCCAGCAGTTATTCGGGTAGCAATCAGCCCCAGCATTTT.